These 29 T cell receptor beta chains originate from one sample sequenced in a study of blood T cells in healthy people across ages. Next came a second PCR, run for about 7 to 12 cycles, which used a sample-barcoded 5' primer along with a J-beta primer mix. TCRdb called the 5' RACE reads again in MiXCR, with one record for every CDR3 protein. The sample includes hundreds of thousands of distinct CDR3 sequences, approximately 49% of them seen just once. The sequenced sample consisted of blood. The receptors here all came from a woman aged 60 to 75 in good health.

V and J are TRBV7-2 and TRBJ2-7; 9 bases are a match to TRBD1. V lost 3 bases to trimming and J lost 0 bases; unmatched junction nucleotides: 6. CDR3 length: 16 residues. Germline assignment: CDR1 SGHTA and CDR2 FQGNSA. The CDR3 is CASSLAGTGSSYEQYF. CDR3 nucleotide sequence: TGTGCCAGCAGCTTGGCCGGGACAGGGAGCTCCTACGAGCAGTACTTC.

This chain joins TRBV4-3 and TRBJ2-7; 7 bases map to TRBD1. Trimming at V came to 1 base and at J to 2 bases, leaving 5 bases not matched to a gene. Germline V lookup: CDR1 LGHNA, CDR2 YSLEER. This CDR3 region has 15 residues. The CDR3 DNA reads TGCGCCAGCAGCCAAGGGACAGGCAGTACCTACGAGCAGTACTTC. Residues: CASSQGTGSTYEQYF.

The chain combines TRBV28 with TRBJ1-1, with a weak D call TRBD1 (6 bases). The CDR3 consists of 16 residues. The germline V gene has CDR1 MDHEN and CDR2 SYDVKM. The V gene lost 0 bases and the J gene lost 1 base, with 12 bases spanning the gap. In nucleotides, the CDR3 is TGTGCCAGCAGTTTATGGGGGGCAGGGCAGAACACTGAAGCTTTCTTT. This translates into CASSLWGAGQNTEAFF.

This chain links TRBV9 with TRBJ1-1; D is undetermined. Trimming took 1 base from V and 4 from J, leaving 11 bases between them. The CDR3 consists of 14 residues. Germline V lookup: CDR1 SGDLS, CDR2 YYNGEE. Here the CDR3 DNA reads TGTGCCAGCAGCGTACATCTTACTGCCACTGAAGCTTTCTTT. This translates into CASSVHLTATEAFF.

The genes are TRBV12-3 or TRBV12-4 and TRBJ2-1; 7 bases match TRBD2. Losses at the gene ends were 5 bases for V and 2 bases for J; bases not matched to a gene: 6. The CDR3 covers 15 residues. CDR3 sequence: CASSQRAGAYNEQFF. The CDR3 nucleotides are TGTGCCAGCAGTCAAAGGGCGGGAGCCTACAATGAGCAGTTCTTC.

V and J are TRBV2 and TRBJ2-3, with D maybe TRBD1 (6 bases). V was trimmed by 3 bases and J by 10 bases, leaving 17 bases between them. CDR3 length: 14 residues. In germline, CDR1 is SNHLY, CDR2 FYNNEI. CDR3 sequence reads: CASSENRDTDAQYF. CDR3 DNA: TGTGCCAGCAGTGAGAACAGGGACACGGATGCGCAGTATTTT.

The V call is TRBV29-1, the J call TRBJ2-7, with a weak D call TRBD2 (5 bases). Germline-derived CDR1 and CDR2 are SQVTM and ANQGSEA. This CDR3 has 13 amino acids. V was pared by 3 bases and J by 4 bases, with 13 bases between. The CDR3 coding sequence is TGCAGCGTTGAGGTCTTTCGGGGTTACGAGCAGTACTTC. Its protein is CSVEVFRGYEQYF.

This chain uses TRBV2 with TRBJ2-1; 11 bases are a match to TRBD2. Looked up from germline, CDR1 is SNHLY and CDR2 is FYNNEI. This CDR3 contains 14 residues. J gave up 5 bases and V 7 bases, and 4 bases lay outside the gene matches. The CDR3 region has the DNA TGTGCCAGCACCGGGACTAGCGGTGACAATGAGCAGTTCTTC. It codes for CASTGTSGDNEQFF. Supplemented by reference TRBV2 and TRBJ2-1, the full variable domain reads EPEVTQTPSHQVTQMGQEVILRCVPISNHLYFYWYRQILGQKVEFLVSFYNNEISEKSEIFDDQFSVERPDGSNFTLKIRSTKLEDSAMYFCASTGTSGDNEQFFGPGTRLTVL.

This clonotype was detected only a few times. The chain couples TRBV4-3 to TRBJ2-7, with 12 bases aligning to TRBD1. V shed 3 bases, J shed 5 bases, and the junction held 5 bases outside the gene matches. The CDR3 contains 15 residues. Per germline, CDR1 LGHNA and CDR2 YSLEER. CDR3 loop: CASSQHGTGGDEQYF. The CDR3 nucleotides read TGCGCCAGCAGCCAGCATGGGACAGGGGGCGACGAGCAGTACTTC.

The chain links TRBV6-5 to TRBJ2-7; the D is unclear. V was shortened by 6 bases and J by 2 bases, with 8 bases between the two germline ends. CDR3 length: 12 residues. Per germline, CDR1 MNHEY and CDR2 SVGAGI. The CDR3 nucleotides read TGTGCCAGCAGCCAGAATCCCTACGAGCAGTACTTC. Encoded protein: CASSQNPYEQYF.

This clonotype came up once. The CDR3 DNA sequence: TGCGCCAGCAGCCAAGATCCGGGGGCAGGGGGCGACTACACCTTC. As protein: CASSQDPGAGGDYTF. V is TRBV4-1 and J is TRBJ1-2; TRBD1 aligns across 8 bases. Trimming at V came to 0 bases and at J to 10 bases, leaving 10 bases not matched to a gene. From germline, CDR1 is MGHRA and CDR2 YSYEKL. CDR3 length equals 15 residues.

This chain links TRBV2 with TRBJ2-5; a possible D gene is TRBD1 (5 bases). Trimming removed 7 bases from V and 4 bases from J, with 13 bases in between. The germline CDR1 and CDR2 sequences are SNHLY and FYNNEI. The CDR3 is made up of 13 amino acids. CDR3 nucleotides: TGTGCCAGCAATGGGGCAGGTATAGAGACCCAGTACTTC. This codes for CASNGAGIETQYF.

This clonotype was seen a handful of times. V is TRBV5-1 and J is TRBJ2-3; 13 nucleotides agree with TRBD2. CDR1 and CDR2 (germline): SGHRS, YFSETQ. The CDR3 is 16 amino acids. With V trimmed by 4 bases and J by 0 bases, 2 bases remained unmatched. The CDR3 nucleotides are TGCGCCAGCAGCAAGGGACTAGCGGGGAGCACAGATACGCAGTATTTT. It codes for CASSKGLAGSTDTQYF. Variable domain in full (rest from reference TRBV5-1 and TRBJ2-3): KAGVTQTPRYLIKTRGQQVTLSCSPISGHRSVSWYQQTPGQGLQFLFEYFSETQRNKGNFPGRFSGRQFSNSRSEMNVSTLELGDSALYLCASSKGLAGSTDTQYFGPGTRLTVL.

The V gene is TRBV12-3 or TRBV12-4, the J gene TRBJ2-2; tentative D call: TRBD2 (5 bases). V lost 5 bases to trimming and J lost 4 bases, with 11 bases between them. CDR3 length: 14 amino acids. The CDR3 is CASSLLAATGELFF. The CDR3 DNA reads TGTGCCAGCAGTCTCCTAGCCGCCACCGGGGAGCTGTTTTTT.

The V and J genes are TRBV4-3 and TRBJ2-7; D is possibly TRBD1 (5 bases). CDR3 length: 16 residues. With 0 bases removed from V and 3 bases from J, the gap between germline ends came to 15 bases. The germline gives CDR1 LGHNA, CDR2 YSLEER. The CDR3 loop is CASSQDFKGLDYEQYF. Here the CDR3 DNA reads TGCGCCAGCAGCCAAGATTTTAAGGGGTTGGACTACGAGCAGTACTTC.

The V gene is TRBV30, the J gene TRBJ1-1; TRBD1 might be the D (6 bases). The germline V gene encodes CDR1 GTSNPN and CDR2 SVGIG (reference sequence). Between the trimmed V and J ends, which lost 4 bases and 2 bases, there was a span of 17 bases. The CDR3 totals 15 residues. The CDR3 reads CAWNPTGRQNTEAFF. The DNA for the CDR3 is TGTGCCTGGAACCCTACAGGGCGTCAAAACACTGAAGCTTTCTTT.

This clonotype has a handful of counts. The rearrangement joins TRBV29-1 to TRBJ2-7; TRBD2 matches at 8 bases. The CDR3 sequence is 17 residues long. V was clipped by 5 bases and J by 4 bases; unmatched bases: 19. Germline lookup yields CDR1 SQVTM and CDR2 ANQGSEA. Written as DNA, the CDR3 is TGCAGCGTTTGGACGTCCCCGGGACTAGTCCCACTATACGAGCAGTACTTC. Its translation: CSVWTSPGLVPLYEQYF.

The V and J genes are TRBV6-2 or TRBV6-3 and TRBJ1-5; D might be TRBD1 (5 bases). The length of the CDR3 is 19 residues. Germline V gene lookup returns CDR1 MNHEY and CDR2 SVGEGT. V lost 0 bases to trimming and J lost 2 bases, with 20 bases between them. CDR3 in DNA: TGTGCCAGCAGTTACTCCTGGCAGGGAAGGACTTCGGGCAATCAGCCCCAGCATTTT. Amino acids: CASSYSWQGRTSGNQPQHF.

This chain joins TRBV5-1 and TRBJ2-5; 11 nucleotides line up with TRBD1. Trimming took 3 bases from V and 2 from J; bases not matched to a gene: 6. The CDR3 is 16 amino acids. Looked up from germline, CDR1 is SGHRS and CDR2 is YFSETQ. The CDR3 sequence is CASSSRTGGLQETQYF. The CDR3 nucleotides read TGCGCCAGCAGCTCCAGGACAGGGGGCCTACAAGAGACCCAGTACTTC.

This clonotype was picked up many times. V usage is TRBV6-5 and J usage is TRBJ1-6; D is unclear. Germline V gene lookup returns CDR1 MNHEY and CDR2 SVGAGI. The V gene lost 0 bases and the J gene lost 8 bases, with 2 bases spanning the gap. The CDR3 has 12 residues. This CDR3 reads CASSYSDSPLHF. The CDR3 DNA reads TGTGCCAGCAGTTACTCCGATTCACCCCTCCACTTT.

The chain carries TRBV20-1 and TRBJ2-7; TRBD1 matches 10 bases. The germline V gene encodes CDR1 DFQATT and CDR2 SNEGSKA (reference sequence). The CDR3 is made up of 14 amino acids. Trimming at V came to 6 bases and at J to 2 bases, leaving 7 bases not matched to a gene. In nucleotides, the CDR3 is TGCAGTGCACCGGACAGGGGGACCGCCTACGAGCAGTACTTC. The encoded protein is CSAPDRGTAYEQYF.

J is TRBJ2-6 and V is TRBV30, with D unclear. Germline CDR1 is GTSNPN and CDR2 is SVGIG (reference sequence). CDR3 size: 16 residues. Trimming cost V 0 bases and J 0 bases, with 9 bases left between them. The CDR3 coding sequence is TGTGCCTGGAGTGTCGGTGTCGGCTCTGGGGCCAACGTCCTGACTTTC. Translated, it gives CAWSVGVGSGANVLTF.

The chain's CDR3 is CASSPGTGAYNEQFF. The CDR3 DNA is TGTGCCAGCTCACCGGGGACAGGTGCCTACAATGAGCAGTTCTTC. The chain has TRBV18 and TRBJ2-1; 8 bases match TRBD1. The ends lost 3 bases at V and 2 bases at J; junction bases unmatched: 3. The CDR3 runs 15 residues. CDR1 is KGHSH and CDR2 is LQKENI in the germline V gene.

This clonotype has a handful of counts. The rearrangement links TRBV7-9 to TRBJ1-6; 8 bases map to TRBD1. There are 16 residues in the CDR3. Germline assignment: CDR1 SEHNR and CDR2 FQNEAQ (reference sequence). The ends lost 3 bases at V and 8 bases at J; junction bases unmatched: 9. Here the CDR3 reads CASSFQGAKSYSPLHF. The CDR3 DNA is TGTGCCAGCAGCTTTCAGGGGGCGAAAAGTTATTCACCCCTCCACTTT.

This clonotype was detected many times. CDR3 nucleotide sequence: TGTGCCAGCAGCCGTGGACAGGGGGGAAATTCACCCCTCCACTTT. Translation: CASSRGQGGNSPLHF. The chain couples TRBV4-2 to TRBJ1-6; 10 bases map to TRBD1. Trimming at V came to 4 bases and at J to 7 bases, leaving 4 bases not matched to a gene. CDR1 and CDR2 from the germline V gene are LGHNA and YNFKEQ. This CDR3 has 15 amino acids.

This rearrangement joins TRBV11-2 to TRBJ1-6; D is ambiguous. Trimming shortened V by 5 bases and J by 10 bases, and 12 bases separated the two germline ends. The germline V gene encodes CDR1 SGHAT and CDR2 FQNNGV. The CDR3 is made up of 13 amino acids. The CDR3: CASSESLGSPLHF. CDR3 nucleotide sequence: TGTGCCAGCAGCGAGAGTTTAGGGTCACCCCTCCACTTT.

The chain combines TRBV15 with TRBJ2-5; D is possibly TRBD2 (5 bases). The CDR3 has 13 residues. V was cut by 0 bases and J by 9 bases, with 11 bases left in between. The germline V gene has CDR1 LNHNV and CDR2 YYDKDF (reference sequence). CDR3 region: CATSRDLMEAQYF. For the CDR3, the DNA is TGTGCCACCAGCAGAGATCTTATGGAGGCCCAGTACTTC.

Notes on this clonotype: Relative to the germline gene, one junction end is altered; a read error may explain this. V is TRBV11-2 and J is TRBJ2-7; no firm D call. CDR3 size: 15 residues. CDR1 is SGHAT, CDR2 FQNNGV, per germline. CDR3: CASSLGSTSVNEQYF. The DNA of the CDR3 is TGTGCCAGCAGCTTAGGTTCCACTTCGGTGAATGAGCAGTATTTC.

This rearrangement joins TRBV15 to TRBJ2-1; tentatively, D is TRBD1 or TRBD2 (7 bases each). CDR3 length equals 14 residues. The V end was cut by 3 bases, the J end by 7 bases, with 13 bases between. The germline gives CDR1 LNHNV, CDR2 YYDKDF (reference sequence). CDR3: CATSSRQGGNEQFF. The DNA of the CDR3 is TGTGCCACCAGCAGTCGACAGGGAGGGAATGAGCAGTTCTTC.